A selection of T cell receptor beta chains follows, all from one sample in a study of T cell responses to AZD1222 COVID-19 vaccine. Some clones are missing from TCRdb's copy, which holds only in-frame ones; the method was immunoSEQ multiplex PCR. The table lists about 79,000 clones, 92% of them singletons. The specimen was peripheral blood, collected on day 0 of MenACWY control vaccination. The receptors originated from an adult in good health. CDR3s include the opening cysteine and the closing phenylalanine or tryptophan. A D gene is named only where the DNA matches it firmly. Clone size is given for some rows only: seen once, a few or many times, or a class if the clone is expanded.

size | D | J | V | CDR3 | DNA
NA | NA | TRBJ2-7 | TRBV10-1 | CASTETGSSYEQYF | TGCGCCAGCACCGAGACGGGAAGCTCCTACGAGCAGTACTTC
NA | NA | TRBJ1-5 | TRBV28 | CASSVGGPGQPQHF | TGTGCCAGCAGCGTCGGGGGTCCTGGGCAGCCCCAGCATTTT
NA | NA | TRBJ1-3 | TRBV5-6 | CASSFGGPSSGNTIYF | TGTGCCAGCAGCTTTGGAGGGCCCAGCTCTGGAAACACCATATATTTT
NA | TRBD1 | TRBJ2-5 | TRBV24-1 | CATSDSVTGKSETQYF | TGTGCCACCAGTGATTCCGTGACAGGGAAGTCAGAGACCCAGTACTTC
NA | TRBD1 | TRBJ1-2 | TRBV6-5 | CASRQPGQTHYGYTF | TGTGCCAGCAGGCAACCGGGACAGACTCACTATGGCTACACCTTC
NA | NA | TRBJ1-1 | TRBV7-2 | CASSLGWGALNTEAFF | TGTGCCAGCAGCCTCGGTTGGGGGGCACTGAACACTGAAGCTTTCTTT
NA | NA | TRBJ1-1 | TRBV18 | CASSLHRDTEAFF | TGTGCCAGCTCACTACACAGGGACACTGAAGCTTTCTTT
NA | TRBD1 | TRBJ2-7 | TRBV28 | CASTPGQGPVYF | TGTGCCAGCACCCCGGGACAGGGGCCGGTGTACTTC
NA | NA | TRBJ1-6 | TRBV7-2 | CASSSAGTSCHF | TGTGCCAGCAGCTCAGCCGGGACCTCTTGCCACTTT
NA | TRBD1 | TRBJ1-4 | TRBV19 | CASGRQGARGEKLFF | TGTGCCAGCGGTAGACAGGGGGCAAGAGGGGAAAAACTGTTTTTT
NA | TRBD1 | TRBJ1-5 | TRBV10-3 | CAISGGQGAGQPQHF | TGTGCCATCAGTGGCGGACAGGGGGCAGGACAGCCCCAGCATTTT
NA | TRBD1 | TRBJ2-3 | TRBV9 | CASSIGQGPENTQYF | TGTGCCAGCAGCATAGGACAGGGCCCGGAAAATACGCAGTATTTT
NA | TRBD2 | TRBJ2-1 | TRBV3-1/TRBV3-2 | CASSRLTSGGSSYNEQFF | TGTGCCAGCAGTCGATTGACTAGCGGGGGGAGCTCCTACAATGAGCAGTTCTTC
once | NA | TRBJ2-7 | TRBV12-3/TRBV12-4 | CASSPRTGDEQYF | TGTGCCAGCAGTCCCCGGACGGGGGACGAGCAGTACTTC
once | NA | TRBJ1-2 | TRBV6-5 | CASRRIANYGYTF | TGTGCCAGCAGACGTATAGCTAACTATGGCTACACCTTC
NA | NA | TRBJ1-5 | TRBV19 | CASSARGAYQPQHF | TGTGCCAGTAGTGCCCGTGGGGCATATCAGCCCCAGCATTTT
NA | NA | TRBJ1-2 | TRBV28 | CASSLPSIRGYTF | TGTGCCAGCAGTTTACCGAGCATCCGTGGCTACACCTTC
NA | NA | TRBJ1-2 | TRBV6-4 | CASRDNNYGYTF | TGTGCCAGCAGAGACAATAACTATGGCTACACCTTC
NA | NA | TRBJ2-1 | TRBV6-5 | CASSSEKGQFF | TGTGCCAGCAGTTCCGAGAAGGGGCAGTTCTTC
NA | TRBD1 | TRBJ2-2 | TRBV18 | CASSDQQGARTGELFF | TGTGCCAGCTCGGACCAACAGGGGGCGCGGACCGGGGAGCTGTTTTTT
NA | TRBD1 | TRBJ2-2 | TRBV19 | CASRDRGLYTGELFF | TGTGCCAGTAGAGACAGGGGGCTTTACACCGGGGAGCTGTTTTTT
NA | TRBD1 | TRBJ2-5 | TRBV23-1 | CASSQEQGRQETQYF | TGCGCCAGCAGTCAAGAACAGGGGCGGCAAGAGACCCAGTACTTC
NA | TRBD2 | TRBJ2-1 | TRBV5-1 | CASSPQLAGAIYEQFF | TGCGCCAGCAGCCCCCAACTAGCGGGAGCGATCTATGAGCAGTTCTTC
NA | NA | TRBJ2-3 | TRBV3-1/TRBV3-2 | CASSQGGPGTDTQYF | TGTGCCAGCAGTCAGGGGGGGCCGGGCACAGATACGCAGTATTTT
NA | TRBD2 | TRBJ2-3 | TRBV5-1 | CASSLSSGGGTDTQYF | TGCGCCAGCAGCTTGTCGTCGGGAGGAGGCACAGATACGCAGTATTTT
NA | NA | TRBJ2-2 | TRBV2 | CASSESGVGTGELFF | TGTGCCAGCAGTGAATCGGGAGTCGGCACCGGGGAGCTGTTTTTT
NA | NA | TRBJ1-2 | TRBV5-8 | CASSLASEWRRGYTF | TGTGCCAGCAGCTTGGCGTCCGAGTGGAGACGTGGCTACACCTTC
NA | NA | TRBJ2-7 | TRBV6-2/TRBV6-3 | CASSSILQGYEQYF | TGTGCCAGCAGTTCGATTTTACAGGGTTACGAGCAGTACTTC